This TCR beta chain emerged from a study of OX40 agonist ivuxolimab in advanced cancers. Study details: Mean age about 60 years, range about 20 to 90; approximately 83% male. Prior anti-PD-1, anti-PD-L1 or anti-CTLA-4 therapy did not bar entry, and about 40% had some. Partial responses were achieved by three patients: one hepatocellular carcinoma, two cutaneous melanoma.

V gave up 0 bases and J gave up 8 bases; unmatched junction bases: 7. CDR3 length equals 17 residues. Germline CDR1 and CDR2: SGHRS and YFSETQ. The table came from immunoSEQ multiplex PCR; TCRdb's copy has only in-frame clones and leaves some out. Found here are tens of thousands of clones, roughly 89% of them singletons; the top ten hold 0.15% to 0.2%. The genes are TRBV5-1 and TRBJ2-1; 14 nucleotides line up with TRBD2. Sample: CD4+ or CD8+ T cells sorted from blood, taken in a trial of the OX40 agonist ivuxolimab. The clonotype comes from an adult with an advanced solid tumor such as melanoma, head and neck, liver or kidney cancer. The CDR3 reads CASSLGLAGGLVYEQFF. The CDR3 coding sequence is TGCGCCAGCAGCTTGGGACTAGCGGGGGGGCTTGTCTATGAGCAGTTCTTC.